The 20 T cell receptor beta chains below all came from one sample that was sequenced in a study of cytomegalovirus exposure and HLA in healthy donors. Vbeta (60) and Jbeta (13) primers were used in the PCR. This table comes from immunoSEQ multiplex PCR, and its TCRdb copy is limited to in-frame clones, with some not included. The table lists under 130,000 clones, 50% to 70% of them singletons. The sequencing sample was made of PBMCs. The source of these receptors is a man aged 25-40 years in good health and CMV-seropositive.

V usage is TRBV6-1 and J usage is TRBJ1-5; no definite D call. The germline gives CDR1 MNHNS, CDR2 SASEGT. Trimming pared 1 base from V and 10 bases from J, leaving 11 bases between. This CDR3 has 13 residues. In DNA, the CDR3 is TGTGCCAGCAGTGAAGGTTCTCAGATTCCCCAGCATTTT. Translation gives CASSEGSQIPQHF.

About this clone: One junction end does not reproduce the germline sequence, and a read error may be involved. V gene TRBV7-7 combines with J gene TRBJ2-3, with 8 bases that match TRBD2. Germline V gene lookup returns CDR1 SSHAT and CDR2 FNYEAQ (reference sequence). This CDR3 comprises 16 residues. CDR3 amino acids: CASSPSPGGWSDTQYF. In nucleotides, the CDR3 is TGTGCTAGCAGCCCCTCTCCGGGGGGGTGGTCAGATACGCAGTATTTT.

The DNA for the CDR3 is TGTGCCAGCAGCTTGTACAGTCCGTACGAGCAGTACTTC. This translates into CASSLYSPYEQYF. The chain combines TRBV5-6 with TRBJ2-7; D unclear. The CDR3 loop spans 13 amino acids. The V end was cut by 1 base, the J end by 4 bases, with 9 bases between. Germline V lookup: CDR1 SGHDT, CDR2 YYEEEE.

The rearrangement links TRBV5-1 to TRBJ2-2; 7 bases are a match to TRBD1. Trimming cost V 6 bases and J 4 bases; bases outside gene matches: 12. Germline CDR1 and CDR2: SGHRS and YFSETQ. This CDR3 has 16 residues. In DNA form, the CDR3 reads TGCGCCAGCACCCCAATAGGACAGGTGGGCACCGGGGAGCTGTTTTTT. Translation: CASTPIGQVGTGELFF.

CDR3 amino acids: CASSISGGTGNTIYF. In nucleotides, the CDR3 is TGTGCCAGTAGTATAAGCGGCGGGACTGGAAACACCATATATTTT. The V call is TRBV19, the J call TRBJ1-3; no firm D call. This CDR3 region has 15 residues. Trimming stripped 2 bases from V and 2 bases from J, with 10 bases between. The germline V gene encodes CDR1 LNHDA and CDR2 SQIVND (reference sequence).

The CDR3 sequence: CASSEYSSPLHF. The DNA for the CDR3 is TGTGCCAGCAGTGAATACAGTTCACCCCTCCACTTT. V and J are TRBV6-5 and TRBJ1-6; D ambiguous. Trimming took off 5 bases at V and 9 bases at J, with 8 bases between the two ends. CDR3 size: 12 residues. Germline loops: CDR1 MNHEY, CDR2 SVGAGI.

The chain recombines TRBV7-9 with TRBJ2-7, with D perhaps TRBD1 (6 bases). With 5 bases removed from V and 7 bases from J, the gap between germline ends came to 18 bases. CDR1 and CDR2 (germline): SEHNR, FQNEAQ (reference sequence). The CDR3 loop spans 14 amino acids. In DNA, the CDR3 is TGTGCCAGCAGCCGGGACACCGGGGAGCGGGAGCAGTACTTC. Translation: CASSRDTGEREQYF.

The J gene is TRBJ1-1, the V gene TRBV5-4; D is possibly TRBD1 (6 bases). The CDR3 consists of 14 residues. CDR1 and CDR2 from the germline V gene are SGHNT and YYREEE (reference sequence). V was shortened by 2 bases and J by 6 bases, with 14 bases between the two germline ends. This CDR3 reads CASSLIVQGSEAFF. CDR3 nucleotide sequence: TGTGCCAGCAGCTTAATTGTACAGGGCTCTGAAGCTTTCTTT.

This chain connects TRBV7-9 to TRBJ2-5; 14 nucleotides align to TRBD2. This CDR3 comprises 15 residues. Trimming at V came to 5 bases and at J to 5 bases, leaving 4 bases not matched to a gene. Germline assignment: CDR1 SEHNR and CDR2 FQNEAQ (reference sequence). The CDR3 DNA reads TGTGCCAGCAGCCAACGGACTAGCGGGAGGGAGACCCAGTACTTC. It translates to CASSQRTSGRETQYF.

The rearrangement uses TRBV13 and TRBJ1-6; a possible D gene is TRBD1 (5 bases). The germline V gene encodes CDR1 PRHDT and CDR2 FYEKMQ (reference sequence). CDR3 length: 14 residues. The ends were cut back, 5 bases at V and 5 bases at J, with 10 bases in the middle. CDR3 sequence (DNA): TGTGCCAGCAGCCCCGGACATAATAATTCACCCCTCCACTTT. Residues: CASSPGHNNSPLHF. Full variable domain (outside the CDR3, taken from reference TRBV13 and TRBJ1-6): AAGVIQSPRHLIKEKRETATLKCYPIPRHDTVYWYQQGPGQDPQFLISFYEKMQSDKGSIPDRFSAQQFSDYHSELNMSSLELGDSALYFCASSPGHNNSPLHFGNGTRLTVT.

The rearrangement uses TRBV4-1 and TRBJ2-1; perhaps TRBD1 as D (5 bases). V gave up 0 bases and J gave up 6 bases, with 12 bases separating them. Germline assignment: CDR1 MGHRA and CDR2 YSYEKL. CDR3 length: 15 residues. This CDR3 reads CASSQDLGQGNEQFF. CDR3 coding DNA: TGCGCCAGCAGCCAAGATCTGGGTCAGGGCAATGAGCAGTTCTTC.

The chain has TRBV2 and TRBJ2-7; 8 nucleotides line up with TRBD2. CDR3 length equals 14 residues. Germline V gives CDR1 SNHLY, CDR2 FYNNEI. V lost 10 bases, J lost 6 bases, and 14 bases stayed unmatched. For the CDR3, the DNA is TGTGCCACCCCCCTTCAGGCGGGGGGTTCCGAGCAGTACTTC. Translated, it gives CATPLQAGGSEQYF.

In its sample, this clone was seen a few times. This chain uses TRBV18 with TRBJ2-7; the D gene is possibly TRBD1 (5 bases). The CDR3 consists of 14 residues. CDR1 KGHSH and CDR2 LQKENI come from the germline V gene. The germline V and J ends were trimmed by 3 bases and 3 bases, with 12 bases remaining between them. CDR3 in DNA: TGTGCCAGCTCACCTGGGGCTCAGAACTACGAGCAGTACTTC. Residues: CASSPGAQNYEQYF. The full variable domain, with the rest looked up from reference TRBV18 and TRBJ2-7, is NAGVMQNPRHLVRRRGQEARLRCSPMKGHSHVYWYRQLPEEGLKFMVYLQKENIIDESGMPKERFSAEFPKEGPSILRIQQVVRGDSAAYFCASSPGAQNYEQYFGPGTRLTVT.

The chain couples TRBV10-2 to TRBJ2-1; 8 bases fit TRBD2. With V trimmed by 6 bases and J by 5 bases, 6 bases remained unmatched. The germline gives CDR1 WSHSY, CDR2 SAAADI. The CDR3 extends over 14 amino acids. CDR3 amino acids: CASRVSGAHNEQFF. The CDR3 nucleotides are TGCGCCAGCAGGGTTAGCGGGGCCCACAATGAGCAGTTCTTC.

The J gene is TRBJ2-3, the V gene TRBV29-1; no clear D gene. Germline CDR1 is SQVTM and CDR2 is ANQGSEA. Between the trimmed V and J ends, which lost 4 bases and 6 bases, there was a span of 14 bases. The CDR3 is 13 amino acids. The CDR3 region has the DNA TGCAGCGTTGCCAAAAACACCGGGGATACGCAGTATTTT. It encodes CSVAKNTGDTQYF.

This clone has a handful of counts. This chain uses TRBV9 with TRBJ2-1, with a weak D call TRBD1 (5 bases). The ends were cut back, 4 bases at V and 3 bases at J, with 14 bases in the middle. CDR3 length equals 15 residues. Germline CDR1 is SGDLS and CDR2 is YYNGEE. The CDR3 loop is CASSPRQKFYNEQFF. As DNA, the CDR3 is TGTGCCAGCAGCCCCAGACAGAAGTTCTACAATGAGCAGTTCTTC. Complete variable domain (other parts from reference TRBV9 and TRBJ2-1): DSGVTQTPKHLITATGQRVTLRCSPRSGDLSVYWYQQSLDQGLQFLIQYYNGEERAKGNILERFSAQQFPDLHSELNLSSLELGDSALYFCASSPRQKFYNEQFFGPGTRLTVL.

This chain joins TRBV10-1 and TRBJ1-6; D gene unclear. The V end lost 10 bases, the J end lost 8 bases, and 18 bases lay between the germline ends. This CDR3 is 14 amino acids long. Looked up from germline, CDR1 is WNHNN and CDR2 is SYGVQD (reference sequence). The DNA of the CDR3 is TGCGCCATCGCCGAACTGAATCCTCATTCACCCCTCCACTTT. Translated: CAIAELNPHSPLHF.

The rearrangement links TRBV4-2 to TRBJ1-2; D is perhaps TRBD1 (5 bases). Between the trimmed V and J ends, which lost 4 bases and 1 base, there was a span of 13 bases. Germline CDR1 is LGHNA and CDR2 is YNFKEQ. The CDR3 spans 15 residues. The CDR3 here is CASSRGTAVNYGYTF. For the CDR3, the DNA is TGTGCCAGCAGCCGCGGGACGGCGGTTAACTATGGCTACACCTTC.

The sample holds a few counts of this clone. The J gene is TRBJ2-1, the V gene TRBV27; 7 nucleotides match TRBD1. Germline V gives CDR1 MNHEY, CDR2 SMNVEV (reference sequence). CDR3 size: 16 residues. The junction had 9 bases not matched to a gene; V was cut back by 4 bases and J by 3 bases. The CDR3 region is CASSSLGGLDYNEQFF. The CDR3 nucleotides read TGTGCCAGCAGTTCGCTAGGGGGCTTAGACTACAATGAGCAGTTCTTC.

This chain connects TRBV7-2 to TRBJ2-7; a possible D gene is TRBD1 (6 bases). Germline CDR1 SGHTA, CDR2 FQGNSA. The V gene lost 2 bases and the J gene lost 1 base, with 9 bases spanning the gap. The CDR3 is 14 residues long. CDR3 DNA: TGTGCCAGCAGCTTACAGGGGCTTTCCTACGAGCAGTACTTC. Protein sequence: CASSLQGLSYEQYF.